This is a list of T cell receptor beta chains from one sample in a study of read filtering for tumor transcriptome and immune sequencing. A single record per CDR3 protein comes from TCRdb applying MiXCR to the reads. The sample lists more than 30,000 distinct CDR3 sequences, about an eighth occurring once. What was sequenced was a population of CD138-negative cells sorted from bone marrow. Source of these receptors: a donor at least 40 years old with multiple myeloma. Both conserved end residues are part of each CDR3. The D gene is left open where the match is weak. The size entry is marked missing in some rows and otherwise reads once, few, many or a size class.

V	J	D	size	length	DNA	CDR3
TRBV28	TRBJ2-7	-	many	15	TGTGCCAGCAGGCAAGACGGGGGGCACATCGACGAGCAGTACTTC	CASRQDGGHIDEQYF
TRBV12-3/TRBV12-4	TRBJ2-7	-	many	12	TGTGCCAGCAGTTTAGCGCACTACGAGCAGTACTTC	CASSLAHYEQYF
TRBV29-1	TRBJ1-1	TRBD1	many	15	TGCAGCTCCGGAGGAACAGGGGGAGGTAACACTGAAGCTTTCTTT	CSSGGTGGGNTEAFF
TRBV28	TRBJ2-7	-	many	13	TGTGCCAGCAAAGGCGGACTGATCGACGAGCAGTACTTC	CASKGGLIDEQYF
TRBV11-2	TRBJ2-1	TRBD2	many	17	TGTGCCAGCAGCTTGCTAGCGGGAGGGGGGCTAGGGGATGAGCAGTTCTTC	CASSLLAGGGLGDEQFF
TRBV2	TRBJ1-1	TRBD1	many	13	TGTGCCAGCGGAAGGGACAGGGGGACTGAAGCTTTCTTT	CASGRDRGTEAFF
TRBV11-2	TRBJ2-7	-	many	16	TGTGCCAGCAGCCGTTCCCAGGGGGAGGGTTACTACGAGCAGTACTTC	CASSRSQGEGYYEQYF
TRBV2	TRBJ2-7	TRBD1	many	13	TGTGCCACAGTGACGGGACAGGGTAACGAGCAGTACTTC	CATVTGQGNEQYF
TRBV18	TRBJ2-1	TRBD1	many	14	TGTGCCAGCTCACCACCGACAGGGTTAAGTGAGCAGTTCTTC	CASSPPTGLSEQFF
TRBV20-1	TRBJ2-1	TRBD2	-	17	TGCAGTGCTAGACAGGGAGGGTCGGGACTTTCCTACAATGAGCAGTTCTTC	CSARQGGSGLSYNEQFF
TRBV20-1	TRBJ2-3	-	many	14	TGCAGTGCTAGTTGGGGGGTTAGCACAGATACGCAGTATTTT	CSASWGVSTDTQYF
TRBV6-2/TRBV6-3	TRBJ2-1	-	many	19	TGTGCCAGCAACCTCCGGGCTGAAGGCGGGTTAAGCCCCTACAATGAGCAGTTCTTC	CASNLRAEGGLSPYNEQFF
TRBV3-1	TRBJ2-5	TRBD2	many	13	TGTGCCAGCAGCCAAGGCGGGAGGGAGACCCAGTACTTC	CASSQGGRETQYF
TRBV29-1	TRBJ1-1	-	many	13	TGCAGCGCCCAGGACAGAATGAACACTGAAGCTTTCTTT	CSAQDRMNTEAFF
TRBV5-1	TRBJ2-2	-	many	13	TGCGCCAGCAGCACGGGGAACACCGGGGAGCTGTTTTTT	CASSTGNTGELFF
TRBV7-9	TRBJ2-7	-	-	12	TGTGCCAGCAAAGGGGAAAACTACGAGCAGTACTTC	CASKGENYEQYF
TRBV12-3/TRBV12-4	TRBJ2-3	TRBD1	many	14	TGTGCCAGCAGGGACAGGCCCGTCACAGATACGCAGTATTTT	CASRDRPVTDTQYF
TRBV7-9	TRBJ2-5	-	medium-sized	11	TGTGCCAGCAGCTCCGGGGAGACCCAGTACTTC	CASSSGETQYF
TRBV30	TRBJ2-5	-	few	12	TGTGCCAGGACCGCACTCGGACGGATCCAGTACTTC	CARTALGRIQYF
TRBV5-1	TRBJ1-2	-	many	16	TGCGCCAGCAGCTTGGAAGGGGGGGGGATCTACTATGGCTACACCTTC	CASSLEGGGIYYGYTF
TRBV27	TRBJ1-2	TRBD1	many	15	TGTGCCAGCAGTTCGCCGGGACAGGGGGCTCGAGGCTACACCTTC	CASSSPGQGARGYTF
TRBV5-1	TRBJ2-2	-	many	15	TGCGCCAGCAGCTTGAGGGTAGACGGGACCGGGGAGCTGTTTTTT	CASSLRVDGTGELFF
TRBV6-2/TRBV6-3	TRBJ2-3	-	-	15	TGTGCCAGCAGTTACTCAGACCAAGGCACAGATACGCAGTATTTT	CASSYSDQGTDTQYF
TRBV5-1	TRBJ1-1	TRBD1	many	15	TGCGCCAGCAGCCCGGACAGGGCGGTGGCGACTGAAGCTTTCTTT	CASSPDRAVATEAFF
TRBV10-3	TRBJ1-3	-	-	13	TGTGCCATCAAGAGGGTCTCTGGAAACACCATATATTTT	CAIKRVSGNTIYF
TRBV7-9	TRBJ2-3	TRBD2	many	16	TGTGCCAGCAGCACCGGCCTAGCGGGAGACACAGATACGCAGTATTTT	CASSTGLAGDTDTQYF
TRBV5-6	TRBJ2-1	-	many	13	TGTGCCAGCAGTACCGTTTCCTACAATGAGCAGTTCTTC	CASSTVSYNEQFF
TRBV6-5	TRBJ2-1	TRBD2	-	15	TGTGCCAGCAGACCGGGACTAGCGGCCCACAATGAGCAGTTCTTC	CASRPGLAAHNEQFF
TRBV4-3	TRBJ2-7	-	many	15	TGCGCCAGCAGCCAAGATGACGGCTCCTCCTACGAGCAGTACTTC	CASSQDDGSSYEQYF
TRBV4-2	TRBJ2-7	-	many	16	TGTGCCAGCAGCCAAGAAGGACCCCCCTTCTCCTACGAGCAGTACTTC	CASSQEGPPFSYEQYF
TRBV7-9	TRBJ2-1	-	many	13	TGTGCCAGCAGCTTCACAGGGGGGGGTGAGCAGTTCTTC	CASSFTGGGEQFF
TRBV20-1	TRBJ1-1	-	many	11	TGCAGTCTCAATATACACACTGAAGCTTTCTTT	CSLNIHTEAFF
TRBV11-2	TRBJ2-3	TRBD1	many	17	TGTGCCAGCAGTTTAGATTCTGGACAGGGCAGCACAGATACGCAGTATTTT	CASSLDSGQGSTDTQYF
TRBV9	TRBJ2-5	TRBD1	many	15	TGTGCCAGCAGCGGGGACAGGGAGGAAGAAGAGACCCAGTACTTC	CASSGDREEEETQYF
TRBV15	TRBJ2-1	TRBD2	many	16	TGTGCCACCAGCAGAACTAGCGGGAGGGCGGGGAATGAGCAGTTCTTC	CATSRTSGRAGNEQFF
TRBV4-3	TRBJ1-5	-	many	15	TGCGCCAGCAGCCAAGACATAGACGGCAATCAGCCCCAGCATTTT	CASSQDIDGNQPQHF
TRBV20-1	TRBJ2-3	TRBD2	many	14	TGCAGTGCAAGGACTAGCGGGGGCACAGATACGCAGTATTTT	CSARTSGGTDTQYF
TRBV20-1	TRBJ2-7	TRBD2	many	22	TGCAGTGCTCTGGGTAGCGTAAAGGGGACTAGCGGGAGGGCCGAGTTCATCGGCGAGCAGTACTTC	CSALGSVKGTSGRAEFIGEQYF
TRBV11-2	TRBJ2-1	-	many	17	TGTGCCAGCAGCTTGGGCAGATTCTCGAGCTCCTACAATGAGCAGTTCTTC	CASSLGRFSSSYNEQFF
TRBV20-1	TRBJ2-3	-	many	12	TGCAGTAAAGATGGGGGAGGCGATACGCAGTATTTT	CSKDGGGDTQYF
TRBV9	TRBJ2-3	TRBD1	many	15	TGTGCCAGCAGCGTAGGGGGGACAGGGTCAGATACGCAGTATTTT	CASSVGGTGSDTQYF
TRBV28	TRBJ2-3	TRBD2	many	16	TGTGCCAGCAGTTTCGGGACTAGCGGGAGCGGGGATACGCAGTATTTT	CASSFGTSGSGDTQYF
TRBV30	TRBJ1-1	-	few	14	TGTGCCTGGAGCCTGGACAGCATAAACACTGAAGCTTTCTTT	CAWSLDSINTEAFF
TRBV7-9	TRBJ2-7	-	many	16	TGTGCCAGCAGCGACCGGGACCTCAGTCGGCCCTACGAGCAGTACTTC	CASSDRDLSRPYEQYF
TRBV9	TRBJ2-1	TRBD2	many	16	TGTGCCAGCAGCTCCCGCGGACTAGCGGGACCCAATGAGCAGTTCTTC	CASSSRGLAGPNEQFF
TRBV18	TRBJ2-5	-	many	12	TGTGCCAGCTCACCAGCGAGAGAGACCCAGTACTTC	CASSPARETQYF
TRBV6-6	TRBJ1-6	TRBD1	many	12	TGTGCCAGCAGAAGACAGGGGGCGCCCCTCCACTTT	CASRRQGAPLHF
TRBV7-2	TRBJ2-3	TRBD1	many	14	TGTGCCAGCGGCTTACAGGGGAAAGGAGATACGCAGTATTTT	CASGLQGKGDTQYF
TRBV7-9	TRBJ2-7	-	many	16	TGTGCCAGCAGCTTAGCTACAGGGTTGCGCGCCTACGAGCAGTACTTC	CASSLATGLRAYEQYF
TRBV30	TRBJ2-4	-	many	12	TGTGCCTGGAGTGTCCAGGGAAACATTCAGTACTTC	CAWSVQGNIQYF
TRBV7-3	TRBJ2-7	TRBD1	many	13	TGTGCCAGCAGCAGGACGACAGGGGGCGAGCAGTACTTC	CASSRTTGGEQYF
TRBV20-1	TRBJ2-2	-	many	15	TGCAGTGCTAGCAATAGCGGAGGGCGGACCGGGGAGCTGTTTTTT	CSASNSGGRTGELFF
TRBV7-2	TRBJ2-2	-	many	14	TGTGCCAGCAGCCCTCGGAGTAACACCGGGGAGCTGTTTTTT	CASSPRSNTGELFF
TRBV3-1	TRBJ2-3	-	many	15	TGTGCCAGCAGCCAAGCGGTTCGGACTGGGGATACGCAGTATTTT	CASSQAVRTGDTQYF
TRBV10-3	TRBJ1-4	-	many	14	TGTGCCATCAGTGTATCTGGCAGTCGTGAAAAACTGTTTTTT	CAISVSGSREKLFF
TRBV6-1	TRBJ1-1	-	many	15	TGTGCCAGCAGTGAAACTGTGTATGTGAACACTGAAGCTTTCTTT	CASSETVYVNTEAFF
TRBV7-9	TRBJ1-1	-	many	16	TGTGCCAGCAGCTCAAGCCTTGGGGGAGGGAACACTGAAGCTTTCTTT	CASSSSLGGGNTEAFF